Below are 2 T cell receptor beta chains sequenced from a single sample in a study of blood T cell repertoires in COVID-19. Data came from immunoSEQ multiplex PCR; TCRdb stores just in-frame clones and leaves some out. The repertoire holds 66,000 or so clones, with around three quarters as singletons. Material for sequencing was peripheral blood. The source of these receptors is a human donor in a cohort sampled during active COVID-19.

As DNA, the CDR3 is TGTGCCAGCAGCTTAAACCAGGGCCGCCCAAACATTCAGTACTTC. Its translation is CASSLNQGRPNIQYF. The V and J genes are TRBV7-2 and TRBJ2-4, with D tentatively TRBD1 (5 bases). CDR1 is SGHTA and CDR2 is FQGNSA in the germline V gene. The CDR3 is made up of 15 amino acids. Trimming removed 2 bases from V and 6 bases from J, with 14 bases in between.

The V call is TRBV19, the J call TRBJ2-1; D perhaps matches TRBD1 (6 bases). This CDR3 is built from 14 residues. V shed 8 bases and J shed 9 bases, with 20 bases lying between them. Per the germline V gene, CDR1 is LNHDA and CDR2 is SQIVND (reference sequence). DNA of the CDR3: TGTGCCAGTCTTGCCAGGGGCCCCCTAGGTGAGCAGTTCTTC. Encoded protein: CASLARGPLGEQFF.